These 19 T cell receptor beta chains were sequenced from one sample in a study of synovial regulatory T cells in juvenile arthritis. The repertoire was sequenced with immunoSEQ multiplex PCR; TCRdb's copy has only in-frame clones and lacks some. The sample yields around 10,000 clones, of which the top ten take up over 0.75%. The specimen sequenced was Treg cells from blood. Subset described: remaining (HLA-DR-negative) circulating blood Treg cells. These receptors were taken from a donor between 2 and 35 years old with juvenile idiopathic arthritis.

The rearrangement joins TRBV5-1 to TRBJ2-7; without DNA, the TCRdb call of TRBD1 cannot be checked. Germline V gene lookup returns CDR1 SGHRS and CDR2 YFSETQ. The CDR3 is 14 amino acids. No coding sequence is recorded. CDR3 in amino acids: CASSAGQGAYEQYF.

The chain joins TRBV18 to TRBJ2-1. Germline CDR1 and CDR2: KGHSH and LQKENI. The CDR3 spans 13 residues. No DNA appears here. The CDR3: CASSPQVRNEQFF.

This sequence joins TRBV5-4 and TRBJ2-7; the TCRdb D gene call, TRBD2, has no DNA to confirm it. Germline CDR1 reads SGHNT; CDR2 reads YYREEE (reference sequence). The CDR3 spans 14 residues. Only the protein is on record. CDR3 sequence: CASSPGRASYEQYF.

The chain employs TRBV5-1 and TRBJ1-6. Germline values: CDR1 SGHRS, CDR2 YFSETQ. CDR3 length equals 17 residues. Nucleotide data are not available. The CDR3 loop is CASSLVAGGQYNSPLHF.

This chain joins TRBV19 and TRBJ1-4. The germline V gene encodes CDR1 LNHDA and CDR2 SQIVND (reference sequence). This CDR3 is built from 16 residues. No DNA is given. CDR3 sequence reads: CASSILLQVGNEKLFF. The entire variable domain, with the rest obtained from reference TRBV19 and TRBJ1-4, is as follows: DGGITQSPKYLFRKEGQNVTLSCEQNLNHDAMYWYRQDPGQGLRLIYYSQIVNDFQKGDIAEGYSVSREKKESFPLTVTSAQKNPTAFYLCASSILLQVGNEKLFFGSGTQLSVL.

The CDR3 protein is CASGLAGAEAFF. The V gene is TRBV12-5, the J gene TRBJ1-1. In germline, CDR1 is LGHNT, CDR2 FRNRAP. There are 12 residues in the CDR3. DNA is not on record.

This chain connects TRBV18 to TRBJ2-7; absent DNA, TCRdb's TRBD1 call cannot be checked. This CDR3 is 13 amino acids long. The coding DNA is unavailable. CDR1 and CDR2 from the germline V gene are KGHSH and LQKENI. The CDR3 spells CASSPGHSYEQYF.

The CDR3 loop is CASSYGGLSNEKLFF. This sequence joins TRBV6-5 and TRBJ1-4. CDR3 size: 15 residues. Only the protein sequence is given. Per the germline V gene, CDR1 is MNHEY and CDR2 is SVGAGI.

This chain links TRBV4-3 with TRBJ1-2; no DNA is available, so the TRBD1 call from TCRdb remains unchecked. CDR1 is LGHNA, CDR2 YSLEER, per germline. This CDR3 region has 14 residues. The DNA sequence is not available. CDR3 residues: CASSQDGARGGYTF.

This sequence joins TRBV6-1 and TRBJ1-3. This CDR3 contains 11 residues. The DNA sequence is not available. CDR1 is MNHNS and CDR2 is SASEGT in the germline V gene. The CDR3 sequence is CASRIGNTIYF.

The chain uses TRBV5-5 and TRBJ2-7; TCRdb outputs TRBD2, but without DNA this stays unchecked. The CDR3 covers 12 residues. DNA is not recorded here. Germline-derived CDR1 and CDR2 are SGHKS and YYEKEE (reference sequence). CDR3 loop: CASSSVSREQYF.

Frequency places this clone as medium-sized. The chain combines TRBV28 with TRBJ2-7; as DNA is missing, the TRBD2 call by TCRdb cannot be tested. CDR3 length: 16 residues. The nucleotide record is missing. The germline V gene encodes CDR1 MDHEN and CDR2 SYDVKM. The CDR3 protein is CASSDTGGHVGYEQYF.

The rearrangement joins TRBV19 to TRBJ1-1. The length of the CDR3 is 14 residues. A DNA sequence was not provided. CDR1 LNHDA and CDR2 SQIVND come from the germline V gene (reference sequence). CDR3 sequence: CASSILGGYTEAFF.

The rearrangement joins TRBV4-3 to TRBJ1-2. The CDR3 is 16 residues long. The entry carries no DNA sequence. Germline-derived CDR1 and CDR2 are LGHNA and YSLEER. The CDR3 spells CASSLEVRQSNYGYTF.

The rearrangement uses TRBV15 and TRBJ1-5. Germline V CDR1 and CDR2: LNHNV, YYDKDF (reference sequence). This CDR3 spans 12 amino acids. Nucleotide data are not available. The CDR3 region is CATSRGDQPQHF.

The CDR3 loop is CASSPTSPTPGNTIYF. The V gene is TRBV5-1, the J gene TRBJ1-3; TCRdb calls TRBD1, which cannot be checked without DNA. Germline V gene data show CDR1 as SGHRS and CDR2 as YFSETQ. This CDR3 is built from 16 residues. Only the protein is on record.

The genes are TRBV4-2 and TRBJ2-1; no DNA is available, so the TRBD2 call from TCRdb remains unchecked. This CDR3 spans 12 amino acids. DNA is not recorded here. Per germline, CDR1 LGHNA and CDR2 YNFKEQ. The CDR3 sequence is CASSQGWTSSIF.

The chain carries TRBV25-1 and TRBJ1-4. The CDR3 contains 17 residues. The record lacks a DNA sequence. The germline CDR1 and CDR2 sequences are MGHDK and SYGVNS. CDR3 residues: CASEPPRGWTENEKLFF.

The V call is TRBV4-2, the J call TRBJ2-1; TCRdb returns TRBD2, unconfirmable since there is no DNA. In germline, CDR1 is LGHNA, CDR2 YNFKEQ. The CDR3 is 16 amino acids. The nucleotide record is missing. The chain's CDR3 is CASSPQGLAGGAEQFF.